The 24 T cell receptor beta chains in this list originate from one sample, sequenced in a study of blood T cell repertoires in COVID-19. Repertoires were generated with immunoSEQ multiplex PCR, while TCRdb's copy carries only in-frame clones and drops some. The repertoire has about 54,000 clones, roughly 84% of them found once; the top ten carry 2.6%. Material for sequencing was peripheral blood. These receptors were obtained from a man aged 45-65 years with acute or convalescent COVID-19.

The chain combines TRBV29-1 with TRBJ2-3; D perhaps matches TRBD2 (5 bases). This CDR3 spans 13 amino acids. Deletions cut 7 bases from V and 1 base from J, with 12 bases between. Germline assignment: CDR1 SQVTM and CDR2 ANQGSEA. CDR3 sequence reads: CSGLGGRTDTQYF. DNA of the CDR3: TGCAGCGGTTTGGGCGGGCGCACAGATACGCAGTATTTT.

This clone was counted between two and nine times. This chain joins TRBV9 and TRBJ2-1, with 7 bases matching TRBD2. The V gene's germline CDR1 is SGDLS and CDR2 YYNGEE. CDR3 length equals 18 residues. With V trimmed by 0 bases and J by 1 base, 10 bases remained unmatched. CDR3 DNA sequence: TGTGCCAGCAGCGTAGGGGGCCTAAACGGGAGGTCCTACAATGAGCAGTTCTTC. Translation: CASSVGGLNGRSYNEQFF.

The J gene is TRBJ2-3, the V gene TRBV7-3; tentative D call: TRBD2 (6 bases). This CDR3 spans 14 amino acids. V was trimmed by 5 bases and J by 0 bases, leaving 9 bases between them. Germline V gives CDR1 SGHTA, CDR2 FQGTGA. CDR3 in amino acids: CASSLGLSTDTQYF. In nucleotides, the CDR3 is TGTGCCAGCAGCCTCGGACTAAGCACAGATACGCAGTATTTT.

This chain uses TRBV16 with TRBJ2-1, with TRBD2 matching 7 bases. CDR3 size: 17 residues. CDR1 KGHSY and CDR2 FQNENV come from the germline V gene. Unmatched junction bases numbered 14, after V lost 5 bases and J lost 4 bases. CDR3 sequence: CASSTAGGSGVYNEQFF. CDR3 nucleotide sequence: TGTGCCAGCAGCACGGCCGGCGGGAGCGGGGTATACAATGAGCAGTTCTTC. Full variable domain (remainder filled in from reference TRBV16 and TRBJ2-1): GEEVAQTPKHLVRGEGQKAKLYCAPIKGHSYVFWYQQVLKNEFKFLISFQNENVFDETGMPKERFSAKCLPNSPCSLEIQATKLEDSAVYFCASSTAGGSGVYNEQFFGPGTRLTVL.

The rearrangement uses TRBV9 and TRBJ2-7; possible D gene TRBD2, 5 bases. This CDR3 comprises 14 residues. Germline loops: CDR1 SGDLS, CDR2 YYNGEE. Deletions cut 0 bases from V and 5 bases from J, with 12 bases between. The CDR3 is CASSVGYGNDEQYF. The CDR3 nucleotides are TGTGCCAGCAGCGTAGGCTACGGGAACGACGAGCAGTACTTC.

The chain combines TRBV5-1 with TRBJ1-2, with 7 bases identical to TRBD1. The CDR3 totals 13 residues. Germline V gene data show CDR1 as SGHRS and CDR2 as YFSETQ. Trimming took 4 bases from V and 3 from J; bases not matched to a gene: 3. The DNA of the CDR3 is TGCGCCAGCAGCCCCACAGGGGACTATGGCTACACCTTC. It translates to CASSPTGDYGYTF.

The gene calls are TRBV7-9 and TRBJ1-5; a weak D match, TRBD1 (5 bases). The length of the CDR3 is 13 residues. Germline assignment: CDR1 SEHNR and CDR2 FQNEAQ (reference sequence). Deletions cut 0 bases from V and 5 bases from J, with 5 bases between. CDR3 protein: CASSLATDQPQHF. The CDR3 coding sequence is TGTGCCAGCAGCTTAGCGACAGATCAGCCCCAGCATTTT.

The chain has TRBV5-4 and TRBJ2-5; no firm D call. Trimming took 6 bases from V and 5 from J, leaving 8 bases between them. This CDR3 region has 11 residues. CDR1 is SGHNT, CDR2 YYREEE, per germline (reference sequence). The CDR3 coding sequence is TGTGCCAGCATTCCTAGGGAGACCCAGTACTTC. This translates into CASIPRETQYF.

The chain joins TRBV6-5 to TRBJ1-2; TRBD1 matches at 7 bases. Germline CDR1 is MNHEY and CDR2 is SVGAGI. This CDR3 has 14 amino acids. V trimming: 6 bases; J trimming: 7 bases; junction bases outside the gene matches: 11. CDR3 in DNA: TGTGCCAGCAGGCGGACAGGAATGCAGAGTGGCTACACCTTC. The encoded protein is CASRRTGMQSGYTF.

The chain employs TRBV7-9 and TRBJ1-5, with D unclear. V lost 0 bases and J 2 bases, leaving 17 bases between the germline ends. Per the germline V gene, CDR1 is SEHNR and CDR2 is FQNEAQ (reference sequence). This CDR3 is 18 amino acids long. The CDR3: CASSLAPVGLRRNQPQHF. The CDR3 region has the DNA TGTGCCAGCAGCTTAGCCCCGGTGGGCCTACGGCGCAATCAGCCCCAGCATTTT.

V gene TRBV9 combines with J gene TRBJ1-1; TRBD1 aligns across 8 bases. V gave up 7 bases and J gave up 0 bases; unmatched junction bases: 5. The germline CDR1 and CDR2 sequences are SGDLS and YYNGEE. This CDR3 contains 14 residues. CDR3 region: CASGMDRVNTEAFF. The DNA of the CDR3 is TGTGCCAGCGGAATGGACAGGGTGAACACTGAAGCTTTCTTT.

The chain recombines TRBV2 with TRBJ2-2; TRBD1 might be the D (9 bases). Germline-derived CDR1 and CDR2 are SNHLY and FYNNEI. Trimming removed 6 bases at V and 2 bases at J, with 19 bases between. This CDR3 is built from 17 residues. In DNA, the CDR3 is TGTGCCAGCAGCCTTCGGGGGGGACAGGGTAACACCGGGGAGCTGTTTTTT. Protein: CASSLRGGQGNTGELFF.

The chain joins TRBV19 to TRBJ2-7; D remains ambiguous. This CDR3 spans 15 amino acids. Germline V CDR1 and CDR2: LNHDA, SQIVND (reference sequence). Trimming removed 4 bases from V and 2 bases from J, with 15 bases in between. CDR3 residues: CASSTFPRRTYEQYF. The CDR3 bases are TGTGCCAGTAGTACCTTTCCTAGACGGACCTACGAGCAGTACTTC.

CDR3 nucleotide sequence: TGTGCCAGCAGCAGGGGGACAGCTGCAACTAATGAAAAACTGTTTTTT. Amino acid sequence: CASSRGTAATNEKLFF. V gene TRBV5-4 combines with J gene TRBJ1-4, with 7 nucleotides matching TRBD1. The CDR3 covers 16 residues. In germline, CDR1 is SGHNT, CDR2 YYREEE (reference sequence). The trim removed 4 bases at V and 0 bases at J, leaving 6 bases unmatched.

This chain joins TRBV6-5 and TRBJ1-2; 10 bases map to TRBD1. J lost 8 bases, V lost 8 bases, and 8 bases had no gene match. The CDR3 totals 13 residues. Germline V CDR1 and CDR2: MNHEY, SVGAGI. The CDR3 loop reads CASGLGQGHGYTF. The CDR3, as DNA: TGTGCCAGCGGACTGGGACAGGGGCACGGCTACACCTTC.

The rearrangement joins TRBV2 to TRBJ2-1; 11 nucleotides line up with TRBD2. J gave up 9 bases and V 6 bases, and 16 bases lay outside the gene matches. Looked up from germline, CDR1 is SNHLY and CDR2 is FYNNEI. The CDR3 sequence is 17 residues long. In nucleotides, the CDR3 is TGTGCCAGCAGCCGCCGAGTAGCGGGAGGGAACGGAAGTGAGCAGTTCTTC. It codes for CASSRRVAGGNGSEQFF.

The V call is TRBV6-4, the J call TRBJ2-1; TRBD2 might be the D (6 bases). CDR1 is MRHNA, CDR2 SNTAGT, per germline. V was trimmed by 4 bases and J by 5 bases, leaving 12 bases between them. The CDR3 consists of 14 residues. For the CDR3, the DNA is TGTGCCAGCAGTGCAATGGCGGGAAACAATGAGCAGTTCTTC. As protein: CASSAMAGNNEQFF.

The V gene is TRBV19, the J gene TRBJ2-2; 12 bases fit TRBD2. CDR1 and CDR2 (germline): LNHDA, SQIVND (reference sequence). Trimming removed 5 bases from V and 0 bases from J; junction bases left unmatched: 1. The CDR3 consists of 16 residues. CDR3 loop: CASSPSGRANTGELFF. The CDR3 coding sequence is TGTGCCAGTAGTCCTAGCGGGAGGGCGAACACCGGGGAGCTGTTTTTT.

V and J are TRBV7-9 and TRBJ2-6; 9 positions match TRBD2. Germline V gene data show CDR1 as SEHNR and CDR2 as FQNEAQ (reference sequence). The CDR3 has 19 residues. The trim removed 4 bases at V and 0 bases at J, leaving 10 bases unmatched. Here the CDR3 reads CASSSYSGGKSSGANVLTF. DNA for the CDR3: TGTGCCAGCAGCTCCTATAGCGGGGGCAAGAGCTCTGGGGCCAACGTCCTGACTTTC.

The rearrangement links TRBV28 to TRBJ1-5; D might be TRBD1 (6 bases). The CDR3 extends over 12 amino acids. In germline, CDR1 is MDHEN, CDR2 SYDVKM. CDR3 in amino acids: CAAGRGDQPQHF. CDR3 DNA sequence: TGTGCAGCAGGCAGGGGCGATCAGCCCCAGCATTTT.

This chain joins TRBV27 and TRBJ2-3, with D perhaps TRBD2 (6 bases). Germline lookup yields CDR1 MNHEY and CDR2 SMNVEV (reference sequence). The CDR3 extends over 15 amino acids. The V gene lost 11 bases and the J gene lost 3 bases, with 21 bases spanning the gap. CDR3 nucleotide sequence: TGTGCCGGCCGCCTCCGGGAGTATTTTACAGATACGCAGTATTTT. This encodes CAGRLREYFTDTQYF.

The sample holds a few counts of this clone. The chain is built from TRBV12-3 or TRBV12-4 and TRBJ1-1, with no clear D. V gave up 6 bases and J gave up 1 base, with 6 bases separating them. CDR3 length equals 12 residues. CDR3 nucleotides: TGTGCCAGCAGCCGCGGGAACACTGAAGCTTTCTTT. Protein: CASSRGNTEAFF.

The V and J genes are TRBV7-6 and TRBJ2-1, with 9 bases matching TRBD2. Per germline, CDR1 SGHVS and CDR2 FNYEAQ. V was pared by 3 bases and J by 0 bases, with 9 bases of the junction left unmatched. The CDR3 totals 18 residues. In DNA form, the CDR3 reads TGTGCCAGCAGCTTCAGACTAGCGGAGACACTCTCCTACAATGAGCAGTTCTTC. It codes for CASSFRLAETLSYNEQFF.

V usage is TRBV6-6 and J usage is TRBJ2-1; 8 positions agree with TRBD1. This CDR3 has 15 residues. Per germline, CDR1 MNHNY and CDR2 SVGAGI (reference sequence). Losses at the gene ends were 2 bases for V and 4 bases for J; bases not matched to a gene: 4. CDR3 sequence reads: CASSYDRGKYNEQFF. The DNA of the CDR3 is TGTGCCAGCAGTTACGACAGGGGAAAATACAATGAGCAGTTCTTC.